At least ten counts were recorded for the clone carrying this TCR beta chain. Its antigen is unknown. TCRdb re-analysed the 5' RACE reads in MiXCR, keeping a single row per CDR3 protein. This table has about 66,000 distinct CDR3 sequences, 3% to 4% appearing once. The CDR3 is 15 residues long. Trimming removed 3 bases from V and 8 bases from J, with 18 bases in between. Germline-derived CDR1 and CDR2 are KGHSH and LQKENI. This sample is drawn from a study of neurological immune-mediated disorders. The study's findings and limits: HTLV-1-associated myelopathy led in TCR clonal expansion, while multiple sclerosis ranked lowest, below healthy controls. There were no CDR3 amino acid sequences shared by expanded clones across subjects, a result suggesting private repertoires in all groups. The multiple sclerosis repertoire cluster had no clinical or MRI feature associated with it.

The material sequenced was PBMCs. This chain links TRBV18 with TRBJ2-3; possibly TRBD1 for D (7 bases). The source is a man aged 35-49 years with multiple sclerosis. CDR3 sequence reads: CASSPGLGAGGTQYF. CDR3 nucleotide sequence: TGTGCCAGCTCACCGGGACTGGGTGCAGGGGGTACGCAGTATTTT.